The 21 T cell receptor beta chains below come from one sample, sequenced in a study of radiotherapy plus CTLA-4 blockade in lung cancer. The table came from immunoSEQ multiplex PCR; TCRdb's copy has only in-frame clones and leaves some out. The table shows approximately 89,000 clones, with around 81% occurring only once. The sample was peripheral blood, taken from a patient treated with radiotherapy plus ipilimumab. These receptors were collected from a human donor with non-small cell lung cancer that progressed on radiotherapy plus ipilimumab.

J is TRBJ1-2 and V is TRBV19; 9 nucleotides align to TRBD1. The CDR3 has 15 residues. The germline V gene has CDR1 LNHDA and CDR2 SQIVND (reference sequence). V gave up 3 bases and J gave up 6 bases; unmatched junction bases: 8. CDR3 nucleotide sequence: TGTGCCAGTAGTATCAGCGGGACAGGGTTAAATGGCTACACCTTC. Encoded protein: CASSISGTGLNGYTF.

CDR3 sequence (DNA): TGTGCCAGCAGCGTCATGGGGGTCTATGGCTACACCTTC. It specifies CASSVMGVYGYTF. The chain is built from TRBV5-8 and TRBJ1-2; a possible D gene is TRBD1 (5 bases). Trimming removed 4 bases from V and 4 bases from J, with 11 bases in between. The CDR3 length is 13 residues. The V gene's germline CDR1 is SGHTS and CDR2 YDEGEE.

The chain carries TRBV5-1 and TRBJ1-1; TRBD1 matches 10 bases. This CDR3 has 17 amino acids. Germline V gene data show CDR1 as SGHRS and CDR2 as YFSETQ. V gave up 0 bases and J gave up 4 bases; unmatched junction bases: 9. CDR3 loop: CASSLGLTGGASTEAFF. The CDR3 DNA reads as TGCGCCAGCAGCTTGGGTTTGACAGGGGGCGCGAGCACTGAAGCTTTCTTT.

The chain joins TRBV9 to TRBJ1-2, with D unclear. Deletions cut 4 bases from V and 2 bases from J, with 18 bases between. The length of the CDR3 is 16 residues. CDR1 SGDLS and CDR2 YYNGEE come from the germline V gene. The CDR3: CASSPPWAGPNYGYTF. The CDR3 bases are TGTGCCAGCAGCCCCCCCTGGGCAGGTCCCAACTATGGCTACACCTTC.

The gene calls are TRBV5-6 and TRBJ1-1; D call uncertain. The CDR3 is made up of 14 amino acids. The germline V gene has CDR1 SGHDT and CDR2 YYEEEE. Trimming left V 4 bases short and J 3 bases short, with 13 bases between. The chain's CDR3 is CASSSRGIYTEAFF. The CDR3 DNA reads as TGTGCCAGCAGCAGCCGTGGAATCTACACTGAAGCTTTCTTT.

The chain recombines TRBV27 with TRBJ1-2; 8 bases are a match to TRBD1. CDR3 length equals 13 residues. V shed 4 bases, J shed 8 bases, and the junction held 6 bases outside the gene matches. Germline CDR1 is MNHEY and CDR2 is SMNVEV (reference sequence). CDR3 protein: CASSSGTGGGYTF. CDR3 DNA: TGTGCCAGCAGTTCAGGGACAGGAGGCGGCTACACCTTC.

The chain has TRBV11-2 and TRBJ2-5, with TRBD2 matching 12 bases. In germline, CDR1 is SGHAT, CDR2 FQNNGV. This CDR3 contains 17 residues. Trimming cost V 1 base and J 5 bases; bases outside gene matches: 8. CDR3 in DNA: TGTGCCAGCAGCTTAGGTTCTAGCGGGAGGGCCCGGGAGACCCAGTACTTC. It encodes CASSLGSSGRARETQYF.

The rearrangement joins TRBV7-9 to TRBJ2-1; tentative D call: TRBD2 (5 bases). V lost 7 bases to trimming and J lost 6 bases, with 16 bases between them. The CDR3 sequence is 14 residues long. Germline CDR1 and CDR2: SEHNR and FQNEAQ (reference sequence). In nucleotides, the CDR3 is TGTGCCAGCACCAACCGAGGGATTCGCAATGAGCAGTTCTTC. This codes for CASTNRGIRNEQFF.

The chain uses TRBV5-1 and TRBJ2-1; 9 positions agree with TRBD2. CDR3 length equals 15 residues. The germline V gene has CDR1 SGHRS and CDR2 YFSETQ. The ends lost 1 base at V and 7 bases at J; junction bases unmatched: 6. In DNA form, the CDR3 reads TGCGCCAGCAGCTTGTCGGTAGCGGGAGTGAATGAGCAGTTCTTC. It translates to CASSLSVAGVNEQFF. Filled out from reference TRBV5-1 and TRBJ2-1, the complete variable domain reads KAGVTQTPRYLIKTRGQQVTLSCSPISGHRSVSWYQQTPGQGLQFLFEYFSETQRNKGNFPGRFSGRQFSNSRSEMNVSTLELGDSALYLCASSLSVAGVNEQFFGPGTRLTVL.

CDR3 sequence reads: CASSLGLAGGTDTQYF. CDR3 DNA: TGCGCCAGCAGCTTGGGACTGGCGGGTGGCACAGATACGCAGTATTTT. This chain connects TRBV5-1 to TRBJ2-3; perhaps TRBD2 as D (5 bases). V was trimmed by 0 bases and J by 1 base, leaving 12 bases between them. This CDR3 contains 16 residues. In germline, CDR1 is SGHRS, CDR2 YFSETQ. The full variable domain, completed using reference TRBV5-1 and TRBJ2-3, is KAGVTQTPRYLIKTRGQQVTLSCSPISGHRSVSWYQQTPGQGLQFLFEYFSETQRNKGNFPGRFSGRQFSNSRSEMNVSTLELGDSALYLCASSLGLAGGTDTQYFGPGTRLTVL.

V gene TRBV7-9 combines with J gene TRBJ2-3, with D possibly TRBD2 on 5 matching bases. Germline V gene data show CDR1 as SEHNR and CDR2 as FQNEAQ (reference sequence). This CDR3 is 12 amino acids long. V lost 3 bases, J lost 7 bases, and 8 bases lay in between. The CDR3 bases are TGTGCCAGCAGCTTTATAGCGAATACGCAGTATTTT. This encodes CASSFIANTQYF.

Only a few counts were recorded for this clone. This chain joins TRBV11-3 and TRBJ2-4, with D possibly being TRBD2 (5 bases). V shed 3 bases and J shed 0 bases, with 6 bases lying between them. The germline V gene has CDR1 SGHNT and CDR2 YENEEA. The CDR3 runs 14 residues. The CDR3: CASSFGLAKNIQYF. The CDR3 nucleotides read TGTGCCAGCAGCTTCGGACTAGCCAAAAACATTCAGTACTTC.

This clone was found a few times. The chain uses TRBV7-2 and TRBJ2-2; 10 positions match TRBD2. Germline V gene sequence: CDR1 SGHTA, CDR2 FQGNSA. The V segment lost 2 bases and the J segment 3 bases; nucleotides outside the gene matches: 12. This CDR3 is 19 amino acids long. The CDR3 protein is CASSLRAQTSGTDTGELFF. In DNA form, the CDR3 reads TGTGCCAGCAGCTTAAGGGCCCAAACTAGCGGGACAGACACCGGGGAGCTGTTTTTT.

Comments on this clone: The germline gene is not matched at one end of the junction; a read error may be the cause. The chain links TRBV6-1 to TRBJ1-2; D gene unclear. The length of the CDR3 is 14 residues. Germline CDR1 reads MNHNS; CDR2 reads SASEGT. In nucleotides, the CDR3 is TGTGCCAGCAGGGAAGGGCCATTGGACTATGGCTACACCTTC. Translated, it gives CASREGPLDYGYTF.

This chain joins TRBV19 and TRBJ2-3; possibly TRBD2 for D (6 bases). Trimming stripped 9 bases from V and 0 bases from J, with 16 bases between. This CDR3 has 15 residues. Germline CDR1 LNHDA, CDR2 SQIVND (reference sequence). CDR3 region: CASLPTGVSTDTQYF. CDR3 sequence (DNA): TGTGCCAGCCTCCCCACGGGGGTGAGCACAGATACGCAGTATTTT.

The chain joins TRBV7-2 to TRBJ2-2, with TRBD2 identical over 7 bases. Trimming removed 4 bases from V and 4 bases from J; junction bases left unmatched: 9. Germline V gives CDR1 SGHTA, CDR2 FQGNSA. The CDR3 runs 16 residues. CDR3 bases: TGTGCCAGCAGCTCCTCGACCCAGCGGGGCACCGGGGAGCTGTTTTTT. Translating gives CASSSSTQRGTGELFF.

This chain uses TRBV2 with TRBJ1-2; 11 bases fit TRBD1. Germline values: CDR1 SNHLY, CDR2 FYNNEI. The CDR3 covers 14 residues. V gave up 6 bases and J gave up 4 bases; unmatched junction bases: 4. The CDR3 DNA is TGTGCCAGCAGAGGACAGGGGGCCGGCTATGGCTACACCTTC. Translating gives CASRGQGAGYGYTF.

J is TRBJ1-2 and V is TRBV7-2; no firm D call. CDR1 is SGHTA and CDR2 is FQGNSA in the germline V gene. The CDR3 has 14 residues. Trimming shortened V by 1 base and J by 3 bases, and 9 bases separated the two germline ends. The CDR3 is CASSLDRGDYGYTF. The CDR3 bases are TGTGCCAGCAGCTTAGATCGGGGTGACTATGGCTACACCTTC.

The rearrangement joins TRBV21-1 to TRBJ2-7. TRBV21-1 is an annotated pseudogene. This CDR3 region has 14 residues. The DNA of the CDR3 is TGTGCCAGCAGCACCCGGGGCCCGTTTTACGAGCAGTACTTC. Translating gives CASSTRGPFYEQYF.

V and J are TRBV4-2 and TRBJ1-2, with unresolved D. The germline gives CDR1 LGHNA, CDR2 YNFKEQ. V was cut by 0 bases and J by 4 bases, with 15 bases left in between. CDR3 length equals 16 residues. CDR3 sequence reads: CASSQDRQESFYGYTF. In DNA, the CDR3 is TGTGCCAGCAGCCAAGACCGGCAGGAGAGTTTCTATGGCTACACCTTC.

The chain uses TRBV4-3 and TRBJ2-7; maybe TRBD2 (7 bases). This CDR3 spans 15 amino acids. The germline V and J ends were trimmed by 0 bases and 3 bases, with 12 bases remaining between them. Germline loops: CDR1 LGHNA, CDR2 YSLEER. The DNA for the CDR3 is TGCGCCAGCAGCCAAGATCGGGGGGCCTTCTACGAGCAGTACTTC. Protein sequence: CASSQDRGAFYEQYF.